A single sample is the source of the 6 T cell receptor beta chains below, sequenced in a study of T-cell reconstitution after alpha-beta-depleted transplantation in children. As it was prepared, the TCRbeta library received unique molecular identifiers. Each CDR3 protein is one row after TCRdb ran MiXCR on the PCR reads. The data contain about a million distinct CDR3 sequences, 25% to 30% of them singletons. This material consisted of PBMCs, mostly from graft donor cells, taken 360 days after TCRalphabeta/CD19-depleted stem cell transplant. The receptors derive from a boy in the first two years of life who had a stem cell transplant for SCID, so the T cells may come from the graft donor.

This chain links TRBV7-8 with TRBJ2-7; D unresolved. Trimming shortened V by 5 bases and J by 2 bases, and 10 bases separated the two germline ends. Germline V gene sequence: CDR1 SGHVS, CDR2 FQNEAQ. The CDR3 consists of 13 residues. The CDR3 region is CASSPPGAYEQYF. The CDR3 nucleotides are TGTGCCAGCAGCCCCCCGGGCGCCTACGAGCAGTACTTC.

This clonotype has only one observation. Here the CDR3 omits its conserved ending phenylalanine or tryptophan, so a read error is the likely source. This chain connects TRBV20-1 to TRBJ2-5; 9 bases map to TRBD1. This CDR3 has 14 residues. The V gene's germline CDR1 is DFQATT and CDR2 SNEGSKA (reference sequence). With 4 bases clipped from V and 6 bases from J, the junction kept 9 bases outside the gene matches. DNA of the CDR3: TGCAGTGCTACCCGGACAGGGGCGTTGAAGACCCAGTACCTC. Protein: CSATRTGALKTQYL.

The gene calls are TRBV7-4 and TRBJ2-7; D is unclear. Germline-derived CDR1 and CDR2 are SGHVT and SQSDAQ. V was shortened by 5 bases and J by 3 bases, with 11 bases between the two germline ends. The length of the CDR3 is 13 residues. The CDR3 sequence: CASSLGWDYEQYF. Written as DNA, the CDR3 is TGTGCCAGCAGCCTAGGTTGGGACTACGAGCAGTACTTC.

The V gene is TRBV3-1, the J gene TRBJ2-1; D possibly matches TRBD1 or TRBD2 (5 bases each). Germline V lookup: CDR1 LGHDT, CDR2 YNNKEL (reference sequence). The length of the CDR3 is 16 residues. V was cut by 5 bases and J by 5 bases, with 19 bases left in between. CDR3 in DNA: TGTGCCAGCAGCTCCACCCGAATCCGGGGACACAATGAGCAGTTCTTC. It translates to CASSSTRIRGHNEQFF.

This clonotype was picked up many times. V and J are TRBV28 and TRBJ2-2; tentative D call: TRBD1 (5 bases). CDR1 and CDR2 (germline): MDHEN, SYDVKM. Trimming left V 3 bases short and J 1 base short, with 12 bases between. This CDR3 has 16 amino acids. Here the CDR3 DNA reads TGTGCCAGCAGTTTGGCCTATACAGGGAACACCGGGGAGCTGTTTTTT. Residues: CASSLAYTGNTGELFF.

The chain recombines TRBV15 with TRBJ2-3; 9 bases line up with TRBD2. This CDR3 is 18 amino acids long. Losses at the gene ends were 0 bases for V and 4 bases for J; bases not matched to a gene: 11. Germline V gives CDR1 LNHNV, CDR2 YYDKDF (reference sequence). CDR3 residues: CATSRDLFGGGAADTQYF. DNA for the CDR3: TGTGCCACCAGCAGAGATCTATTCGGCGGGGGGGCGGCAGATACGCAGTATTTT.